This TCR beta chain was identified during a study of blood T cell repertoires in COVID-19. This CDR3 has 16 residues. Germline CDR1 and CDR2: SQVTM and ANQGSEA. The V end was cut by 1 base, the J end by 0 bases, with 10 bases between. Participant-reported clinical history was the basis for cohort assignment. Clones were read by immunoSEQ multiplex PCR, and TCRdb kept only the in-frame ones, dropping some. The sample carries some 320,000 clones, 80% to 90% recorded once. This chain links TRBV29-1 with TRBJ2-6, with D perhaps matching TRBD1 (5 bases). The clonotype was recovered from a woman aged 25-40 years who had recovered from COVID-19. Source material: PBMCs or T cells enriched from blood (not recorded which). CDR3 region: CSVEGTSGSGANVLTF. CDR3 nucleotide sequence: TGCAGCGTTGAAGGGACATCAGGCTCTGGGGCCAACGTCCTGACTTTC.